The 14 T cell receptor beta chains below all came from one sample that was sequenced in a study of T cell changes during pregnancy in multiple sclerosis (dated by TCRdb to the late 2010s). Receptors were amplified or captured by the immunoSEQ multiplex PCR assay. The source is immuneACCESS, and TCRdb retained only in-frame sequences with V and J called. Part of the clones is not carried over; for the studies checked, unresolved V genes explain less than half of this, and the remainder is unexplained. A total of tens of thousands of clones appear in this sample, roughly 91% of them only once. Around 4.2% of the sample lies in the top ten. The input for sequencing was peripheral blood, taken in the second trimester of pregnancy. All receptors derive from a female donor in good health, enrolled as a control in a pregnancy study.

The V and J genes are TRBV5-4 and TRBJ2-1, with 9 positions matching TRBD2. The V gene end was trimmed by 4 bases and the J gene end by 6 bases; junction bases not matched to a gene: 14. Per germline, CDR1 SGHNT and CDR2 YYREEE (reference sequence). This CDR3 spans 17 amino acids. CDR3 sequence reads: CASSLKPIAGVSNEQFF. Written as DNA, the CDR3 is TGTGCCAGCAGCCTGAAACCCATAGCGGGAGTCTCCAATGAGCAGTTCTTC.

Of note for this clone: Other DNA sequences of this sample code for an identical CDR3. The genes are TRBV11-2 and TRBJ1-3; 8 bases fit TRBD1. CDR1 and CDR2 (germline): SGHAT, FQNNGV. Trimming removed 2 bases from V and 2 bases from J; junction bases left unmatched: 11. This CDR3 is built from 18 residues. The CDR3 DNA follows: TGTGCCAGCAGCTTAAACCCGAGGACAGGGATTGCTGGAAACACCATATATTTT. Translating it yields CASSLNPRTGIAGNTIYF.

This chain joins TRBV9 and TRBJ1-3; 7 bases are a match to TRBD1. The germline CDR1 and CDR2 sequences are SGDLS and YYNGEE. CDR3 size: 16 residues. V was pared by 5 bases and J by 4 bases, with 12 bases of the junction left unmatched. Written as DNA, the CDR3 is TGTGCCAGCAGTACGGGACAGCCCTGGGGCGGAAACACCATATATTTT. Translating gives CASSTGQPWGGNTIYF.

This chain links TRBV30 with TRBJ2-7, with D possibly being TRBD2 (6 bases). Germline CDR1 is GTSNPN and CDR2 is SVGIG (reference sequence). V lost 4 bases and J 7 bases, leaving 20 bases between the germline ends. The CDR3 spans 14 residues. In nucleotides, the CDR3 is TGTGCCTGGACATCCGGGATCCCTGGAGGGGAGCAGTACTTC. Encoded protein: CAWTSGIPGGEQYF.

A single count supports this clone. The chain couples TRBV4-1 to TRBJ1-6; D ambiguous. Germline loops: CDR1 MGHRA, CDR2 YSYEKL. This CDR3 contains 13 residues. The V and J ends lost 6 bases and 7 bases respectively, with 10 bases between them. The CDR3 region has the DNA TGCGCCAGCAGAACAGTTGGGAATTCACCCCTCCACTTT. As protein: CASRTVGNSPLHF.

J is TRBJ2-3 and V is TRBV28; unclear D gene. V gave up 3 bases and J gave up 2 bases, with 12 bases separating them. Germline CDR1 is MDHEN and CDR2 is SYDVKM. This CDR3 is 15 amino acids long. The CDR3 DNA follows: TGTGCCAGCAGTTTTCCTCGGTACTCCACAGATACGCAGTATTTT. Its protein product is CASSFPRYSTDTQYF.

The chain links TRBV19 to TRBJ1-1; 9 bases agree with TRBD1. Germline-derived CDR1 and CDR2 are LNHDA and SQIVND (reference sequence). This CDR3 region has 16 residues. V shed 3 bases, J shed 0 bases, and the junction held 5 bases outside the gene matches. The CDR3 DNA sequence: TGTGCCAGTAGTATGGACAGGGGACCCATGAACACTGAAGCTTTCTTT. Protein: CASSMDRGPMNTEAFF.

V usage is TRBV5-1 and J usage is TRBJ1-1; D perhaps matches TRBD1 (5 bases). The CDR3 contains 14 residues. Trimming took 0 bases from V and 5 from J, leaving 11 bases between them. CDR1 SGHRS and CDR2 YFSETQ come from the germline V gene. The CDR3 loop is CASSLARQGTEAFF. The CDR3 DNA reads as TGCGCCAGCAGCTTGGCCAGGCAGGGAACTGAAGCTTTCTTT.

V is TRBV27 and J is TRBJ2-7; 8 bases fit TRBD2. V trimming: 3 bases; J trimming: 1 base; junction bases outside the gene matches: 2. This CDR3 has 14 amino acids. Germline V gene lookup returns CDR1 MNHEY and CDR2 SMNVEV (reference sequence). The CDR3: CASSFGGGSYEQYF. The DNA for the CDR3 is TGTGCCAGCAGTTTCGGCGGGGGGTCCTACGAGCAGTACTTC.

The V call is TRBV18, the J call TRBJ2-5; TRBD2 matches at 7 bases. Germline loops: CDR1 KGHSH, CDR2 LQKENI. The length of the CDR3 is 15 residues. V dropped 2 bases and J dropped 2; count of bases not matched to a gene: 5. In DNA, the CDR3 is TGTGCCAGCTCACCATCGCGGGGGATTCAAGAGACCCAGTACTTC. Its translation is CASSPSRGIQETQYF.

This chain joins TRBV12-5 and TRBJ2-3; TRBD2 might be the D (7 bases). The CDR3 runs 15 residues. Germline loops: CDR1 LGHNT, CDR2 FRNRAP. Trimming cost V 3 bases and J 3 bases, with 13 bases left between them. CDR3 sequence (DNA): TGTGCTAGTGGTTTAGGAGGGGGGGGAACAGATACGCAGTATTTT. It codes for CASGLGGGGTDTQYF. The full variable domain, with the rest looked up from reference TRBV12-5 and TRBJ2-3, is DARVTQTPRHKVTEMGQEVTMRCQPILGHNTVFWYRQTMMQGLELLAYFRNRAPLDDSGMPKDRFSAEMPDATLATLKIQPSEPRDSAVYFCASGLGGGGTDTQYFGPGTRLTVL.

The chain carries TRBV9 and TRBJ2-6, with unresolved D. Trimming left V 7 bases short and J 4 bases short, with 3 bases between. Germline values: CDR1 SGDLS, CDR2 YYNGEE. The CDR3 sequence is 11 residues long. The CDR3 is CASQGANVLTF. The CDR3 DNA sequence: TGTGCCAGCCAGGGGGCCAACGTCCTGACTTTC.

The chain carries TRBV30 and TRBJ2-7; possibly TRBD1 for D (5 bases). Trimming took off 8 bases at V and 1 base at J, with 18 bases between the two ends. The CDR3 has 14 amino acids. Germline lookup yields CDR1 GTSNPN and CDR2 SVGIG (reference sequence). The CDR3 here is CAPDPTESSYEQYF. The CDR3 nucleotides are TGTGCCCCTGACCCGACAGAATCATCCTACGAGCAGTACTTC.

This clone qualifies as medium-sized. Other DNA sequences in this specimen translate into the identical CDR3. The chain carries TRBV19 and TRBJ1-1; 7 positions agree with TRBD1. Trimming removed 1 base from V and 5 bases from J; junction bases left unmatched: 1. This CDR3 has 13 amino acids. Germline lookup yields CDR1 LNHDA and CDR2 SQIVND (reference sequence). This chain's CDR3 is CASSIAQGTEAFF. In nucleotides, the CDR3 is TGTGCCAGTAGTATAGCACAGGGGACTGAAGCTTTCTTT.